This T cell receptor (beta chain) was retrieved from a study of T cells after yellow fever vaccination. Points from the study as a whole: Clonotype sharing between CD4 and CD8 compartments was small.

A universal primer site and UMIs were added as TCR cDNA was made by 5'RACE template switching. TCRdb re-called the 5' RACE reads through MiXCR, storing one row per CDR3 protein. Among under 95,000 distinct CDR3 sequences, around 7.9% were seen once, and the ten largest hold approximately 30%. V was cut by 4 bases and J by 8 bases, with 20 bases left in between. CDR3 length: 15 residues. Germline V gives CDR1 SEHNR, CDR2 FQNEAQ (reference sequence). This clonotype was detected a few times. What it recognizes is unknown. The rearrangement joins TRBV7-9 to TRBJ1-2; TRBD1 is a possible D gene (6 bases). This specimen consisted of CD8+ T cells sorted from PBMCs, obtained roughly 10 days after the first yellow fever vaccination. This TCR was recovered from a man younger than 35 who received the YFV17D yellow fever vaccine. The CDR3 DNA reads as TGTGCCAGCAGCTCGATACAGGGACCACCTCTCGGCTACACCTTC. It encodes CASSSIQGPPLGYTF. Supplemented by reference TRBV7-9 and TRBJ1-2, the full variable domain reads DTGVSQNPRHKITKRGQNVTFRCDPISEHNRLYWYRQTLGQGPEFLTYFQNEAQLEKSRLLSDRFSAERPKGSFSTLEIQRTEQGDSAMYLCASSSIQGPPLGYTFGSGTRLTVV.